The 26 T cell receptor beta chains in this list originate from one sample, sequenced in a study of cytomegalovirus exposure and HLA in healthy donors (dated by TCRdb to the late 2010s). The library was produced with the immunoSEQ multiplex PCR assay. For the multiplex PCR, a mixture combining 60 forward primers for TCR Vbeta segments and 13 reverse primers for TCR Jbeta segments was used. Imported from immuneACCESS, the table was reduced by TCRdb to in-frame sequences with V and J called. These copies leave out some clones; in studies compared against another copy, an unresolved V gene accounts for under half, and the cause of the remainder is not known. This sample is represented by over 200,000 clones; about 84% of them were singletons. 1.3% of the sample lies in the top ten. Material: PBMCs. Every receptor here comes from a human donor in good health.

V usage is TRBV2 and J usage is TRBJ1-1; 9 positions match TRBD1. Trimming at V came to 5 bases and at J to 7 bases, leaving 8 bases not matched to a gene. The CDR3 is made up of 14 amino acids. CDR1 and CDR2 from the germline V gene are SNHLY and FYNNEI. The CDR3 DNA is TGTGCCAGCAGTAAGGGACAGGGTTGGGGTGAAGCTTTCTTT. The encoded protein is CASSKGQGWGEAFF.

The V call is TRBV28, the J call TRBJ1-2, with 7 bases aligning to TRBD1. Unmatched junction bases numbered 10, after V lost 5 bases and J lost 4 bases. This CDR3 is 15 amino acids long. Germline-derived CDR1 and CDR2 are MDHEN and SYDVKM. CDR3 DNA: TGTGCCAGCAGTCCCAGGGACAGCCCACTCTATGGCTACACCTTC. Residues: CASSPRDSPLYGYTF.

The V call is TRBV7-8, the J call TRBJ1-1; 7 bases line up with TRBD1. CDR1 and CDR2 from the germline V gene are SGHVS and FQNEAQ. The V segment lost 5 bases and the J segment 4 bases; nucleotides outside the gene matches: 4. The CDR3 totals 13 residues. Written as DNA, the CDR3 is TGTGCCAGCAGCGGAGACAGGGTCACTGAAGCTTTCTTT. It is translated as CASSGDRVTEAFF.

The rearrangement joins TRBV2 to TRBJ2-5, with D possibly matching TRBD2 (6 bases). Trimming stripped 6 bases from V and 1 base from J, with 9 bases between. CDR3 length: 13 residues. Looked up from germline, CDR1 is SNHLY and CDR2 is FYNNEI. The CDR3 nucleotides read TGTGCCAGCAGCCGGGACTTCCAAGAGACCCAGTACTTC. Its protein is CASSRDFQETQYF.

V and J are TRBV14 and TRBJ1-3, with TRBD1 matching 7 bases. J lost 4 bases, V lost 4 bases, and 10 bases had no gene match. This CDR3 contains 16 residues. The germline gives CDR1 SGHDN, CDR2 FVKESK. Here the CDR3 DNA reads TGTGCCAGCAGCCCTTTTGAAGGGGGCTTCGGAAACACCATATATTTT. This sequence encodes CASSPFEGGFGNTIYF.

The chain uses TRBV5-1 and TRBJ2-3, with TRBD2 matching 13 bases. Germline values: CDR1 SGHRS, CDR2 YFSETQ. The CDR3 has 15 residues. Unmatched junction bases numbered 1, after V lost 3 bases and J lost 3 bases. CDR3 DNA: TGCGCCAGCAGCTGGGGACTAGCGGGAACAGATACGCAGTATTTT. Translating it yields CASSWGLAGTDTQYF.

Here the CDR3 reads CASSLGGAGEAFF. DNA of the CDR3: TGTGCCAGCAGTCTAGGGGGGGCAGGCGAAGCTTTCTTT. This sequence joins TRBV7-9 and TRBJ1-1, with D perhaps TRBD1 (6 bases). The CDR3 consists of 13 residues. Deletions cut 6 bases from V and 8 bases from J, with 16 bases between. The germline gives CDR1 SEHNR, CDR2 FQNEAQ (reference sequence). The full variable domain, in which reference TRBV7-9 and TRBJ1-1 provide the parts outside the CDR3, is DTGVSQNPRHKITKRGQNVTFRCDPISEHNRLYWYRQTLGQGPEFLTYFQNEAQLEKSRLLSDRFSAERPKGSFSTLEIQRTEQGDSAMYLCASSLGGAGEAFFGQGTRLTVV.

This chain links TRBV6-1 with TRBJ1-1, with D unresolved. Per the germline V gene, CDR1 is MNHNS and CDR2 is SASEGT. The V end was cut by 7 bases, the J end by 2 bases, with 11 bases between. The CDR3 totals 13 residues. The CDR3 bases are TGTGCCAGCACCGTTCGTAAAAACACTGAAGCTTTCTTT. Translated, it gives CASTVRKNTEAFF.

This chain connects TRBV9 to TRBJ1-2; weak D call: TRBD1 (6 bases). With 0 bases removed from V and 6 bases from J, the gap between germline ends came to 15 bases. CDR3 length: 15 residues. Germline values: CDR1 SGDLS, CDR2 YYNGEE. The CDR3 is CASSVEPQGRDGYTF. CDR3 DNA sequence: TGTGCCAGCAGCGTAGAGCCACAGGGAAGGGATGGCTACACCTTC.

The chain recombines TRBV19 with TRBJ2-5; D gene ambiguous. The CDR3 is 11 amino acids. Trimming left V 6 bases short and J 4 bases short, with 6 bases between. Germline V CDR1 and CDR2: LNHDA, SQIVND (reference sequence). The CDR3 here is CASRIGETQYF. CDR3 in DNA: TGTGCCAGTAGGATCGGAGAGACCCAGTACTTC.

The DNA for the CDR3 is TGTGCCAGCAGCTTAGCGAGGACAGGGCTTAACAATCAGCCCCAGCATTTT. Its protein product is CASSLARTGLNNQPQHF. The chain couples TRBV7-8 to TRBJ1-5; 8 nucleotides line up with TRBD1. The CDR3 has 17 residues. CDR1 SGHVS and CDR2 FQNEAQ come from the germline V gene. V dropped 0 bases and J dropped 3; count of bases not matched to a gene: 7.

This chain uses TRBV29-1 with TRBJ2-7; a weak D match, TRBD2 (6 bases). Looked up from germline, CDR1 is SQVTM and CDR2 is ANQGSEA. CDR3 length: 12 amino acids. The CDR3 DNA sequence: TGCATCCTTGGGCGGGGCGCCTACGAGCAGTACTTC. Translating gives CILGRGAYEQYF.

CDR3 in DNA: TGTGCCAGCAGTCGGTCGACAGGGAGCTTTCTGGGCTACACCTTC. Translated, it gives CASSRSTGSFLGYTF. The chain carries TRBV27 and TRBJ1-2; 7 positions agree with TRBD1. Germline-derived CDR1 and CDR2 are MNHEY and SMNVEV (reference sequence). V lost 5 bases to trimming and J lost 8 bases; unmatched junction nucleotides: 14. The CDR3 is 15 amino acids.

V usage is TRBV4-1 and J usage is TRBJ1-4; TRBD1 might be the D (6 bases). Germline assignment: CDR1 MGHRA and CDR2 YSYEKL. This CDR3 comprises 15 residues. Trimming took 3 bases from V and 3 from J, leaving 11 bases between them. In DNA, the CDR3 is TGCGCCAGCAGCCAGACCGGGACACCTAATGAAAAACTGTTTTTT. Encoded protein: CASSQTGTPNEKLFF.

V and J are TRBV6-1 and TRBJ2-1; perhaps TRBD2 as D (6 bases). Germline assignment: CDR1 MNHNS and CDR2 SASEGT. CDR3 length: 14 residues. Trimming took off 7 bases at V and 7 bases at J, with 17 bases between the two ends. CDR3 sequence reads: CASTQRGLENEQFF. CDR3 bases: TGTGCCAGCACCCAACGGGGGTTGGAGAATGAGCAGTTCTTC.

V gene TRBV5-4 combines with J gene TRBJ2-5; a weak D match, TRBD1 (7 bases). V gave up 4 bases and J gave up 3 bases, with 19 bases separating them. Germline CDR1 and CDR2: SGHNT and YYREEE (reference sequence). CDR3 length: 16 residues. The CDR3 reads CASSPGVGGGEETQYF. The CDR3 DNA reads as TGTGCCAGCAGCCCGGGAGTAGGAGGGGGCGAAGAGACCCAGTACTTC.

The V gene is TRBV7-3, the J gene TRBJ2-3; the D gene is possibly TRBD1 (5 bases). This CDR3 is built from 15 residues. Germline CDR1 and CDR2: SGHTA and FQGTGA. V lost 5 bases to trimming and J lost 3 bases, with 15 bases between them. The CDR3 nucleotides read TGTGCCAGCAGCCAAGGTTGGGGCCAAACAGATACGCAGTATTTT. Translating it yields CASSQGWGQTDTQYF.

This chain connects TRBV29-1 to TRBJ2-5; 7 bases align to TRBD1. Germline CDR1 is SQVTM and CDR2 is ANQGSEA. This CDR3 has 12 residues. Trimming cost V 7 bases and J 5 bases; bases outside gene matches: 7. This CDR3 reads CSASTGIETQYF. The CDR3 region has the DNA TGCAGCGCCTCGACAGGGATCGAGACCCAGTACTTC.

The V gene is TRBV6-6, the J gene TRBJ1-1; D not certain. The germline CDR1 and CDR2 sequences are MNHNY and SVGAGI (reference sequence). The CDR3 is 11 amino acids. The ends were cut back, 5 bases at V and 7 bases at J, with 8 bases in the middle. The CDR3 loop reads CASSNTVEAFF. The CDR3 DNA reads TGTGCCAGCAGTAACACCGTTGAAGCTTTCTTT.

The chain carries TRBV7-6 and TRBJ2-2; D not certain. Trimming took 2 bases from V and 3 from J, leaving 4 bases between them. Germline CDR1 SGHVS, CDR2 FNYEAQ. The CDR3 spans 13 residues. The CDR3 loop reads CASSLTHTGELFF. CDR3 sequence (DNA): TGTGCCAGCAGCTTAACTCACACCGGGGAGCTGTTTTTT.

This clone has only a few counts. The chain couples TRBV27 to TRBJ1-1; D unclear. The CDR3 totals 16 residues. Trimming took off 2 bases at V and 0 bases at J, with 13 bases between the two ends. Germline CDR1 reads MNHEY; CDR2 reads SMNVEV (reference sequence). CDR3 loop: CASSLTPGGLNTEAFF. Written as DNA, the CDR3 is TGTGCCAGCAGTTTAACCCCGGGTGGATTGAACACTGAAGCTTTCTTT.

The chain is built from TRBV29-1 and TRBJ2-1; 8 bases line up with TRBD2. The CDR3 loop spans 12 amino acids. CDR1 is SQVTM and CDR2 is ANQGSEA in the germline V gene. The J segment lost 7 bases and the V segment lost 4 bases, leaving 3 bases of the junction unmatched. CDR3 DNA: TGCAGCGTTGCGGGGGGGGCAAATGAGCAGTTCTTC. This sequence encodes CSVAGGANEQFF.

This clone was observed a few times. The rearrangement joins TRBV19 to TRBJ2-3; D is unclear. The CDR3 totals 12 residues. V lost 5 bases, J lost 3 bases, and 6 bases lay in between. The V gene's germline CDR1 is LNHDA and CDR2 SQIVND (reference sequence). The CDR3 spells CASSEQTDTQYF. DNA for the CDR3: TGTGCCAGTAGTGAACAGACAGATACGCAGTATTTT.

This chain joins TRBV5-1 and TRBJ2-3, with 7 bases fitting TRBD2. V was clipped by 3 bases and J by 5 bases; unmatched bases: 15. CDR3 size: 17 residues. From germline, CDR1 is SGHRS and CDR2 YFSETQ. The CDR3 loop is CASSSFKRAGAGDTQYF. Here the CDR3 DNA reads TGCGCCAGCAGCTCCTTTAAAAGGGCGGGAGCGGGAGATACGCAGTATTTT.

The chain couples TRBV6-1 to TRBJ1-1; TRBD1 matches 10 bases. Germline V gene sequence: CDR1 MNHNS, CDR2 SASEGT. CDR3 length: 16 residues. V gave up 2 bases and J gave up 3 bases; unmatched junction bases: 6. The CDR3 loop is CASSERWDRGYTEAFF. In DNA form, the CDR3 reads TGTGCCAGCAGTGAAAGGTGGGACAGGGGTTACACTGAAGCTTTCTTT.

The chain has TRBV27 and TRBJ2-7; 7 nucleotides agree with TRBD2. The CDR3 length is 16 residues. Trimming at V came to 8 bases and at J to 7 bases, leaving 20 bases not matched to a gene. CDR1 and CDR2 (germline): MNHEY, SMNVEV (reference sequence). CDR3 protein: CASGGGALGGMGEQYF. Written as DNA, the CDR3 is TGTGCCAGCGGGGGGGGTGCTTTGGGAGGGATGGGGGAGCAGTACTTC.